This T cell receptor (beta chain) was retrieved from a study of T cell responses to AZD1222 COVID-19 vaccine. The CDR3 is made up of 15 amino acids. Germline V gives CDR1 SGHRS, CDR2 YFSETQ. Germline trimming cut 1 base from V and 3 bases from J; bases unmatched to any gene: 4. The method was immunoSEQ multiplex PCR; TCRdb's version includes in-frame clones alone and lacks a portion of them. The sample lists about 130,000 clones; roughly 92% were seen once. Study-level findings and limits: Baseline serology detected seropositivity in only six AZD1222 recipients. In a largely white British group with more females than males, clonal diversity was possibly underestimated.

Only one count was recorded for this clone. Its antigen is unidentified. The receptor's source is an adult who received the AZD1222 COVID-19 vaccine. The sample here was peripheral blood, taken 28 days after the second AZD1222 dose. V and J are TRBV5-1 and TRBJ2-5; 9 nucleotides agree with TRBD2. The CDR3 nucleotides are TGCGCCAGCAGCTTGAGGACTAGCGCCGAAGAGACCCAGTACTTC. Protein sequence: CASSLRTSAEETQYF.